A selection of T cell receptor beta chains follows, all from one sample in a study of T cell responses to AZD1222 COVID-19 vaccine. Produced via immunoSEQ multiplex PCR; TCRdb's table is partial and in-frame only. The repertoire holds approximately 180,000 clones, with just under 90% as singletons. Source: peripheral blood, taken 28 days after the second dose of the MenACWY control vaccine. The receptor source for this set is an adult who received the MenACWY meningococcal vaccine as a control. The CDR3 runs from the conserved cysteine through the conserved F or W. A D gene is named only where the DNA matches it firmly. Not every row has a clone size; where given, it reads once, few, many or a size class.

TRBV19,TRBJ2-1,-,TRBD2,CASSPGASGYNEQFF,TGTGCCAGTAGTCCCGGGGCTAGCGGGTACAATGAGCAGTTCTTC
TRBV27,TRBJ1-5,-,TRBD1,CASRGDRGRGQPQHF,TGTGCCAGCAGGGGAGACAGGGGGCGAGGGCAGCCCCAGCATTTT
TRBV28,TRBJ1-1,-,TRBD1,CASSLRGRGRWTEAFF,TGTGCCAGCAGTTTACGGGGTAGGGGGCGATGGACTGAAGCTTTCTTT
TRBV9,TRBJ2-2,-,-,CASSVVGSGELFF,TGTGCCAGCAGCGTGGTTGGGAGCGGGGAGCTGTTTTTT
TRBV6-5,TRBJ1-4,-,TRBD1,CASSYSTGVNEKLFF,TGTGCCAGCAGTTACTCCACAGGGGTAAATGAAAAACTGTTTTTT
TRBV6-2/TRBV6-3,TRBJ1-1,once,TRBD1,CASSSSSRGTAFF,TGTGCCAGCAGTTCGAGCTCCAGGGGGACGGCTTTCTTT
TRBV7-3,TRBJ1-1,-,-,CASSSTAGNTEAFF,TGTGCCAGCAGCTCGACGGCAGGGAACACTGAAGCTTTCTTT
TRBV6-2/TRBV6-3,TRBJ1-2,-,-,CASSYSPEDSHYGYTF,TGTGCCAGCAGTTACTCACCCGAGGACAGCCACTATGGCTACACCTTC
TRBV7-8,TRBJ1-2,-,TRBD1,CASSSGTGEGYTF,TGTGCCAGCAGCTCCGGGACAGGGGAAGGCTACACCTTC
TRBV28,TRBJ1-1,once,-,CASSLEGGEAFF,TGTGCCAGCAGTTTGGAGGGAGGGGAAGCTTTCTTT
TRBV5-6,TRBJ2-7,-,TRBD2,CASSAPGLAGIPYF,TGTGCCAGCAGCGCCCCGGGACTAGCGGGAATCCCGTACTTC
TRBV30,TRBJ1-5,-,-,CAWSFGGNQPQHF,TGTGCCTGGAGCTTTGGGGGGAATCAGCCCCAGCATTTT
TRBV7-2,TRBJ1-3,-,-,CASRTQGPDGNTIYF,TGTGCCAGCCGCACCCAAGGGCCCGACGGAAACACCATATATTTT
TRBV25-1,TRBJ2-2,-,TRBD1,CASSATTGDGELFF,TGTGCCAGCAGTGCTACCACAGGGGACGGGGAGCTGTTTTTT
TRBV19,TRBJ1-5,-,-,CASSKHREGQPQHF,TGTGCCAGTAGTAAGCACAGGGAAGGTCAGCCCCAGCATTTT
TRBV5-1,TRBJ2-3,once,-,CASSRTTDTQYF,TGCGCCAGCAGCCGGACCACAGATACGCAGTATTTT
TRBV7-6,TRBJ2-3,-,TRBD2,CASSPGLAGGADTQYF,TGTGCCAGCAGCCCCGGACTAGCGGGAGGGGCCGATACGCAGTATTTT
TRBV9,TRBJ2-7,-,-,CASSVGTGREGPHEQYF,TGTGCCAGCAGCGTAGGGACAGGTCGGGAGGGCCCCCACGAGCAGTACTTC
TRBV19,TRBJ1-5,-,-,CASSIQPRKTSPQHF,TGTGCCAGTAGTATACAACCCCGGAAGACATCGCCCCAGCATTTT
TRBV7-2,TRBJ2-1,-,TRBD2,CASSLEGTSGRDEQFF,TGTGCCAGCAGCTTAGAGGGGACTAGCGGGAGGGATGAGCAGTTCTTC
TRBV10-1,TRBJ2-3,-,TRBD1,CARTIYRDRESTDTQYF,TGCGCCAGAACAATTTACCGGGACAGGGAAAGCACAGATACGCAGTATTTT
TRBV7-6,TRBJ2-6,-,TRBD1,CASSGVTGARSGANVLTF,TGTGCCAGCAGCGGGGTGACAGGGGCCAGATCTGGGGCCAACGTCCTGACTTTC
TRBV5-4,TRBJ2-3,-,-,CASSNERLTDTQYF,TGTGCCAGCAGCAACGAGCGGCTCACAGATACGCAGTATTTT
TRBV10-1,TRBJ1-5,once,-,CASSEGTGEPQHF,TGCGCCAGCAGTGAGGGCACAGGCGAGCCCCAGCATTTT
TRBV28,TRBJ1-3,-,-,CASSSLQGSHSLSGNTIYF,TGTGCCAGCAGTTCCTTACAGGGTTCCCACTCTCTCTCTGGAAACACCATATATTTT
TRBV27,TRBJ2-7,once,-,CASTSGDGGPPYEQYF,TGTGCCAGCACCTCAGGGGACGGGGGTCCCCCCTACGAGCAGTACTTC
TRBV19,TRBJ2-7,-,TRBD2,CASSIFGGLAGKQYF,TGTGCCAGTAGTATATTCGGGGGGTTGGCCGGCAAGCAGTACTTC
TRBV5-1,TRBJ2-5,-,TRBD1,CASRLQGSYQETQYF,TGCGCCAGCAGACTACAGGGGTCGTACCAAGAGACCCAGTACTTC
TRBV27,TRBJ2-7,-,-,CASSPPGGGVSEQYF,TGTGCCAGCAGTCCCCCAGGGGGGGGTGTAAGCGAGCAGTACTTC
TRBV15,TRBJ1-1,-,-,CATSRDGAGEAFF,TGTGCCACCAGCAGAGATGGGGCAGGGGAAGCTTTCTTT
TRBV12-3/TRBV12-4,TRBJ2-7,few,-,CASSLIGYEQYF,TGTGCCAGCAGTTTAATCGGTTACGAGCAGTACTTC
TRBV9,TRBJ2-1,once,-,CASSEWGRADHNEQFF,TGTGCCAGCAGCGAGTGGGGGCGGGCCGACCACAATGAGCAGTTCTTC
TRBV7-2,TRBJ2-7,-,TRBD1,CASSPSGDRSSYEQYF,TGTGCCAGCAGCCCCTCCGGGGACAGGAGCTCCTACGAGCAGTACTTC
TRBV28,TRBJ1-1,-,-,CASIPNLGVSTEAFF,TGTGCCAGCATCCCCAACCTTGGGGTCAGCACTGAAGCTTTCTTT
TRBV24-1,TRBJ1-5,-,TRBD1,CATSGTGTGGQPQHF,TGTGCCACCAGTGGGACCGGGACAGGGGGACAGCCCCAGCATTTT
TRBV15,TRBJ2-7,-,TRBD2,CATSRGGTSGAYEQYF,TGTGCCACCAGCAGAGGCGGGACTAGCGGGGCCTACGAGCAGTACTTC
TRBV24-1,TRBJ2-1,-,TRBD1,CATSDPDRVGNEQFF,TGTGCCACCAGTGACCCTGACAGGGTTGGCAATGAGCAGTTCTTC
TRBV10-3,TRBJ1-1,-,-,CAISLDPLPNTEAFF,TGTGCCATCAGTTTAGACCCACTCCCGAACACTGAAGCTTTCTTT
TRBV4-3,TRBJ2-1,-,-,CASSHDVSSVRGLEQFF,TGCGCCAGCAGCCACGACGTTTCTAGTGTGAGGGGCCTTGAGCAGTTCTTC
TRBV6-1,TRBJ2-1,-,TRBD2,CASREASGNNYNEQFF,TGTGCCAGCAGGGAAGCTAGCGGAAATAACTACAATGAGCAGTTCTTC
TRBV6-2/TRBV6-3,TRBJ1-2,-,-,CASSYSYRVAGYTF,TGTGCCAGCAGTTACTCGTACAGGGTCGCTGGCTACACCTTC
TRBV7-8,TRBJ1-3,-,-,CASSLGGGAGNTIYF,TGTGCCAGCAGCTTAGGGGGAGGCGCTGGAAACACCATATATTTT
TRBV30,TRBJ2-1,-,-,CAWQVQRYNEQFF,TGTGCCTGGCAAGTCCAGAGGTACAATGAGCAGTTCTTC
TRBV19,TRBJ2-3,-,TRBD2,CASSQPLAGGLADTQYF,TGTGCCAGTAGTCAACCCCTTGCGGGAGGGTTGGCAGATACGCAGTATTTT
TRBV28,TRBJ2-2,-,-,CASSFPTPYTGELFF,TGTGCCAGCAGTTTTCCCACTCCTTACACCGGGGAGCTGTTTTTT
TRBV7-2,TRBJ2-5,once,-,CASSLQGRVETQYF,TGTGCCAGCAGCTTACAGGGACGTGTGGAGACCCAGTACTTC
TRBV5-1,TRBJ1-2,-,TRBD1,CASSVTGGGYTF,TGCGCCAGCAGCGTGACAGGGGGTGGCTACACCTTC
TRBV24-1,TRBJ2-2,-,-,CATSAAGDTGELFF,TGTGCCACCAGTGCGGCGGGCGACACCGGGGAGCTGTTTTTT
TRBV19,TRBJ1-1,-,-,CASSIEGTGTEAFF,TGTGCCAGTAGTATAGAAGGCACGGGGACTGAAGCTTTCTTT
TRBV19,TRBJ1-4,-,-,CASLGRLPNEKLFF,TGTGCCAGCCTGGGCAGGCTTCCGAATGAAAAACTGTTTTTT
TRBV19,TRBJ1-5,-,-,CASSISGDQPQHF,TGTGCCAGTAGTATTTCAGGGGATCAGCCCCAGCATTTT
TRBV29-1,TRBJ2-1,-,-,CSVCWVWGNEQFF,TGCAGCGTCTGCTGGGTATGGGGTAATGAGCAGTTCTTC
TRBV25-1,TRBJ1-3,-,-,CAARAAGNTIYF,TGTGCCGCCCGGGCAGCTGGAAACACCATATATTTT
TRBV28,TRBJ2-7,-,-,CASSSSDRLYEQYF,TGTGCCAGCAGTTCCTCCGACAGGTTATACGAGCAGTACTTC
TRBV19,TRBJ2-1,-,TRBD2,CASRREGRNEQFF,TGTGCCAGTAGAAGGGAGGGCCGGAATGAGCAGTTCTTC
TRBV28,TRBJ1-5,-,-,CASSTLVGYNQPQHF,TGTGCCAGCAGTACTCTGGTGGGATACAATCAGCCCCAGCATTTT